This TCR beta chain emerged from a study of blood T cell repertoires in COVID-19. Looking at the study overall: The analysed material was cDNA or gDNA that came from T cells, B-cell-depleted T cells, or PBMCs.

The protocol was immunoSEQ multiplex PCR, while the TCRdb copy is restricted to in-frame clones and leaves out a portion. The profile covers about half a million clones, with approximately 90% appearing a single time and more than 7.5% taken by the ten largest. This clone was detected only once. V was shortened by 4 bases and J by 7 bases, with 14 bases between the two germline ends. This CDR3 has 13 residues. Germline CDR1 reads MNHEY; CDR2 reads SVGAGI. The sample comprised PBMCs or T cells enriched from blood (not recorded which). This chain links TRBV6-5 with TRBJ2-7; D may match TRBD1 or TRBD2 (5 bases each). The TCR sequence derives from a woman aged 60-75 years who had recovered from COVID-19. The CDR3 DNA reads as TGTGCCAGCAGTTCCTCAGGGAGCTGGGAGCAGTACTTC. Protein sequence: CASSSSGSWEQYF.